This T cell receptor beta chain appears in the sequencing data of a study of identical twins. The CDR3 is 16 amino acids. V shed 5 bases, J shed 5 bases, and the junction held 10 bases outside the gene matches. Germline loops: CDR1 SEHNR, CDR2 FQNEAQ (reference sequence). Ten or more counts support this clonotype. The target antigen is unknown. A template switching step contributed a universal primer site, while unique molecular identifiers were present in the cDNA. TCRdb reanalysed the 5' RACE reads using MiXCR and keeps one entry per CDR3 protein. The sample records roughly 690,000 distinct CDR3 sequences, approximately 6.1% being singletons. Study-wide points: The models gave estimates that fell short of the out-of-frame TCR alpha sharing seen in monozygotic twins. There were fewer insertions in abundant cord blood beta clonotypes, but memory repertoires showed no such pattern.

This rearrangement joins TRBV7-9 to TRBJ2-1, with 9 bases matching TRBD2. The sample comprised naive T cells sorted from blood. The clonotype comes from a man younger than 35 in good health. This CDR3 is CASSPVPSGRNNEQFF. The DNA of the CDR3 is TGTGCCAGCAGCCCAGTCCCGAGCGGGAGGAACAATGAGCAGTTCTTC.